These T cell receptor beta chains were read from a single sample in a study of human T cells and chemical hapten exposure. From the RACE reads, TCRdb called clonotypes with MiXCR, one entry per CDR3 protein. Of about 110,000 distinct CDR3 sequences in the sample, roughly a tenth were seen once. This sample comprised whole blood, obtained in connection with sensitization to the hapten diphenylcyclopropenone (DPC). All receptors come from a woman between 40 and 50 years old with alopecia areata. Some clones in this sample may be carry-over from other donors' samples. Both conserved end residues are part of each CDR3. The D gene is left open where the match is weak. Clone size is given for some rows only: seen once, a few or many times, or a class if the clone is expanded.

CDR3 DNA: TGTGCCAGCAGTTACATAGTGACAGGGGGCCAAGTCACTGAAGCTTTCTTT
CDR3 protein: CASSYIVTGGQVTEAFF
D gene: TRBD1
CDR3 length: 17
V gene: TRBV6-5
clone size: -
J gene: TRBJ1-1

CDR3 DNA: TGTGCCAGCAGTTCCCAGACAGGGGTGGGCAATCAGCCCCAGCATTTT
CDR3 protein: CASSSQTGVGNQPQHF
D gene: TRBD1
CDR3 length: 16
V gene: TRBV6-2/TRBV6-3
clone size: many
J gene: TRBJ1-5

CDR3 DNA: TGTGCCAGCAGCTCCAGAGGGATTTCAGGCGTAACTGAAGCTTTCTTT
CDR3 protein: CASSSRGISGVTEAFF
D gene: -
CDR3 length: 16
V gene: TRBV11-2
clone size: many
J gene: TRBJ1-1

CDR3 DNA: TGTGCCGTTCGGGGGACCCAGACCGGGGAGCTGTTTTTT
CDR3 protein: CAVRGTQTGELFF
D gene: -
CDR3 length: 13
V gene: TRBV2
clone size: few
J gene: TRBJ2-2

CDR3 DNA: TGTGCCAGCAGCTTAGGAGGGACAGGGGGTATCAATGAGCAGTTCTTC
CDR3 protein: CASSLGGTGGINEQFF
D gene: TRBD1
CDR3 length: 16
V gene: TRBV7-6
clone size: many
J gene: TRBJ2-1

CDR3 DNA: TGTGCCATCCGACAGTATCAGGGCACTGAAGCTTTCTTT
CDR3 protein: CAIRQYQGTEAFF
D gene: -
CDR3 length: 13
V gene: TRBV10-3
clone size: many
J gene: TRBJ1-1

CDR3 DNA: TGTGCCAGCAGTTACCCGCAGGGCCTTTCTGAAGCTTTCTTT
CDR3 protein: CASSYPQGLSEAFF
D gene: -
CDR3 length: 14
V gene: TRBV6-2/TRBV6-3
clone size: -
J gene: TRBJ1-1

CDR3 DNA: TGCAGCGCTTTGGATGGGAATCAGCCCCAGCATTTT
CDR3 protein: CSALDGNQPQHF
D gene: -
CDR3 length: 12
V gene: TRBV29-1
clone size: -
J gene: TRBJ1-5

CDR3 DNA: TGCAGTGCACCAGTGACTTCCAACACTGAAGCTTTCTTT
CDR3 protein: CSAPVTSNTEAFF
D gene: -
CDR3 length: 13
V gene: TRBV20-1
clone size: -
J gene: TRBJ1-1

CDR3 DNA: TGTGCCAGCAATTTAGCGGGGGCAGATACGCAGTATTTT
CDR3 protein: CASNLAGADTQYF
D gene: TRBD2
CDR3 length: 13
V gene: TRBV6-6
clone size: few
J gene: TRBJ2-3

CDR3 DNA: TGTGCCAGTAGTCCCAACCGGGACACTGGTAAAGGATCCCAGCAGTACTTC
CDR3 protein: CASSPNRDTGKGSQQYF
D gene: -
CDR3 length: 17
V gene: TRBV19
clone size: -
J gene: TRBJ2-7

CDR3 DNA: TGTGCCAGCTCACCAGATTTCTCTGGGGCCAACGTCCTGACTTTC
CDR3 protein: CASSPDFSGANVLTF
D gene: -
CDR3 length: 15
V gene: TRBV18
clone size: many
J gene: TRBJ2-6

CDR3 DNA: TGTGCCAGCAGGACAGGGCTTACCTACGAGCAGTACTTC
CDR3 protein: CASRTGLTYEQYF
D gene: TRBD1
CDR3 length: 13
V gene: TRBV7-9
clone size: few
J gene: TRBJ2-7

CDR3 DNA: TGTGCCAGTACCCGCGGGGGGGCGTACAATGAGCAGTTCTTC
CDR3 protein: CASTRGGAYNEQFF
D gene: TRBD2
CDR3 length: 14
V gene: TRBV19
clone size: few
J gene: TRBJ2-1

CDR3 DNA: TGTGCCAGCAGCGTCACGGAAGATGAGCAGTTCTTC
CDR3 protein: CASSVTEDEQFF
D gene: -
CDR3 length: 12
V gene: TRBV3-1
clone size: few
J gene: TRBJ2-1

CDR3 DNA: TGTGCCAGCAGTTTTGGACGGTACAATGAGCAGTTCTTC
CDR3 protein: CASSFGRYNEQFF
D gene: -
CDR3 length: 13
V gene: TRBV12-3/TRBV12-4
clone size: -
J gene: TRBJ2-1

CDR3 DNA: TGCGCCAGCAGCTCCACCGGGACAGGGGGCGATGAGCAGTACTTC
CDR3 protein: CASSSTGTGGDEQYF
D gene: TRBD1
CDR3 length: 15
V gene: TRBV5-1
clone size: -
J gene: TRBJ2-7

CDR3 DNA: TGTGCCTGGACTAGCGGGGGGGAATTAGATACGCAGTATTTT
CDR3 protein: CAWTSGGELDTQYF
D gene: TRBD2
CDR3 length: 14
V gene: TRBV30
clone size: many
J gene: TRBJ2-3

CDR3 DNA: TGTGCCAGCGGTGCAACCGGGACATATAGCAATCAGCCCCAGCATTTT
CDR3 protein: CASGATGTYSNQPQHF
D gene: -
CDR3 length: 16
V gene: TRBV6-6
clone size: -
J gene: TRBJ1-5

CDR3 DNA: TGTGCCAGCAGCCTAGGTGGGTCGGGCTACGAGCAGTACTTC
CDR3 protein: CASSLGGSGYEQYF
D gene: -
CDR3 length: 14
V gene: TRBV7-6
clone size: many
J gene: TRBJ2-7

CDR3 DNA: TGCAGTGCCACAGGCCGGGGACTACTGACGAACGAGCAGTACTTC
CDR3 protein: CSATGRGLLTNEQYF
D gene: TRBD2
CDR3 length: 15
V gene: TRBV20-1
clone size: -
J gene: TRBJ2-7

CDR3 DNA: TGCGCCAGCAGTGGCGAGGGGGCACACGAGCAGTACTTC
CDR3 protein: CASSGEGAHEQYF
D gene: TRBD1
CDR3 length: 13
V gene: TRBV10-2
clone size: -
J gene: TRBJ2-7

CDR3 DNA: TGTGCCAGCAGCTTACGGGTCTATGGGTACCAAGAGACCCAGTACTTC
CDR3 protein: CASSLRVYGYQETQYF
D gene: -
CDR3 length: 16
V gene: TRBV7-8
clone size: -
J gene: TRBJ2-5

CDR3 DNA: TGTGCCAGCAGCTTAGATAGGGAGGGGCCCTATGGCTACACCTTC
CDR3 protein: CASSLDREGPYGYTF
D gene: -
CDR3 length: 15
V gene: TRBV7-6
clone size: many
J gene: TRBJ1-2

CDR3 DNA: TGCAGCGCCGGACAGTTGAACACTGAAGCTTTCTTT
CDR3 protein: CSAGQLNTEAFF
D gene: -
CDR3 length: 12
V gene: TRBV29-1
clone size: -
J gene: TRBJ1-1

CDR3 DNA: TGTGCCAGCGGGGGAAACTACGAGCAGTACTTC
CDR3 protein: CASGGNYEQYF
D gene: -
CDR3 length: 11
V gene: TRBV5-5
clone size: few
J gene: TRBJ2-7

CDR3 DNA: TGTGCCAGCAGCTTAACGGGCAGGGGCGGGGATGAAAAACTGTTTTTT
CDR3 protein: CASSLTGRGGDEKLFF
D gene: -
CDR3 length: 16
V gene: TRBV11-2
clone size: -
J gene: TRBJ1-4

CDR3 DNA: TGTGCCAGCAGGACAGGCGGCGGGGGCGCGAACACCGGGGAGCTGTTTTTT
CDR3 protein: CASRTGGGGANTGELFF
D gene: -
CDR3 length: 17
V gene: TRBV4-2
clone size: few
J gene: TRBJ2-2

CDR3 DNA: TGTGCCAGCAGTTTTTTCTCCCTCGGTAAAAAACTGTTTTTT
CDR3 protein: CASSFFSLGKKLFF
D gene: -
CDR3 length: 14
V gene: TRBV28
clone size: many
J gene: TRBJ1-4

CDR3 DNA: TGTGCCAGCAGTCGAACCGGGACAGGTAATCAGCCCCAGCATTTT
CDR3 protein: CASSRTGTGNQPQHF
D gene: TRBD1
CDR3 length: 15
V gene: TRBV6-2/TRBV6-3
clone size: many
J gene: TRBJ1-5

CDR3 DNA: TGTGCCAGCAGGGGACAGGGGATGAGGAACACTGAAGCTTTCTTT
CDR3 protein: CASRGQGMRNTEAFF
D gene: TRBD1
CDR3 length: 15
V gene: TRBV5-5
clone size: -
J gene: TRBJ1-1

CDR3 DNA: TGTGCCAGCAGCCCGTGGGAAGGGGGGAATGAGCAGTTCTTC
CDR3 protein: CASSPWEGGNEQFF
D gene: -
CDR3 length: 14
V gene: TRBV9
clone size: many
J gene: TRBJ2-1

CDR3 DNA: TGTGCCAGCAGCCAAGGATTCGTCTACGAGCAGTACTTC
CDR3 protein: CASSQGFVYEQYF
D gene: -
CDR3 length: 13
V gene: TRBV3-1
clone size: -
J gene: TRBJ2-7

CDR3 DNA: TGTGCCAGCAGCGTGGGAGGCACAGATACGCAGTATTTT
CDR3 protein: CASSVGGTDTQYF
D gene: -
CDR3 length: 13
V gene: TRBV9
clone size: -
J gene: TRBJ2-3

CDR3 DNA: TGTGCCATCTGCCGAGGGGGAACGCAAGAGACCCAGTACTTC
CDR3 protein: CAICRGGTQETQYF
D gene: -
CDR3 length: 14
V gene: TRBV10-3
clone size: -
J gene: TRBJ2-5

CDR3 DNA: TGCGCCAGCAGCTTGGAGGGGGGGCATTCACCCCTCCACTTT
CDR3 protein: CASSLEGGHSPLHF
D gene: -
CDR3 length: 14
V gene: TRBV5-1
clone size: -
J gene: TRBJ1-6